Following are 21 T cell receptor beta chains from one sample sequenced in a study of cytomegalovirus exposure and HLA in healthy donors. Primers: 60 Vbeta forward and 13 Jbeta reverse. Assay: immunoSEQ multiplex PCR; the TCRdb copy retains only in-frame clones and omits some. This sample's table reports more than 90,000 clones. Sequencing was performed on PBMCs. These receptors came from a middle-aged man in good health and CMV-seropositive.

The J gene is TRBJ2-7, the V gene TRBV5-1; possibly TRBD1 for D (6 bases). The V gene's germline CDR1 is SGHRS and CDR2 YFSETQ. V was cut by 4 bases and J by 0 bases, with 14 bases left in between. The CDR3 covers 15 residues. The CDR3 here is CASSPRQGTSYEQYF. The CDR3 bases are TGCGCCAGCAGCCCCCGGCAGGGGACCTCCTACGAGCAGTACTTC.

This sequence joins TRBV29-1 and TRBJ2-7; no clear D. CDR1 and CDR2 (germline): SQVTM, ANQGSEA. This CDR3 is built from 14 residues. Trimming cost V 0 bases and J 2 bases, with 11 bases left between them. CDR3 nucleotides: TGCAGCGTTGAAGATCGTCGGGTAGCCTACGAGCAGTACTTC. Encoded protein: CSVEDRRVAYEQYF.

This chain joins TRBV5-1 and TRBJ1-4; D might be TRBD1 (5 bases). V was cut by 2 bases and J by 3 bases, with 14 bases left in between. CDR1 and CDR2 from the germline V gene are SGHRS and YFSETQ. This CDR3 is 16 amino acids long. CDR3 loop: CASSLLPTGANEKLFF. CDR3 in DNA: TGCGCCAGCAGCTTACTACCGACGGGGGCTAATGAAAAACTGTTTTTT.

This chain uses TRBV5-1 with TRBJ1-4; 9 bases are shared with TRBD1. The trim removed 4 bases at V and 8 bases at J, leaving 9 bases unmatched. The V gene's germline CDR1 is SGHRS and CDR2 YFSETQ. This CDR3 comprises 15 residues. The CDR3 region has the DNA TGCGCCAGCAGCACAACAGGGGGCGCCGGGGAAAAACTGTTTTTT. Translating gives CASSTTGGAGEKLFF. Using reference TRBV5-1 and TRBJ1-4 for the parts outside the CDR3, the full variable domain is KAGVTQTPRYLIKTRGQQVTLSCSPISGHRSVSWYQQTPGQGLQFLFEYFSETQRNKGNFPGRFSGRQFSNSRSEMNVSTLELGDSALYLCASSTTGGAGEKLFFGSGTQLSVL.

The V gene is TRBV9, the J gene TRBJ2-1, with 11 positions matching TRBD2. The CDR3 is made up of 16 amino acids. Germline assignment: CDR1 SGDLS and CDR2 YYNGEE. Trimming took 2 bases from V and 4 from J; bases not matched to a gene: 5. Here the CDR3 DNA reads TGTGCCAGCAGCGTCCTCGGGACTAGCGGTTACAATGAGCAGTTCTTC. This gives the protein CASSVLGTSGYNEQFF. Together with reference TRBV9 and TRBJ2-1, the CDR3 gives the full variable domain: DSGVTQTPKHLITATGQRVTLRCSPRSGDLSVYWYQQSLDQGLQFLIQYYNGEERAKGNILERFSAQQFPDLHSELNLSSLELGDSALYFCASSVLGTSGYNEQFFGPGTRLTVL.

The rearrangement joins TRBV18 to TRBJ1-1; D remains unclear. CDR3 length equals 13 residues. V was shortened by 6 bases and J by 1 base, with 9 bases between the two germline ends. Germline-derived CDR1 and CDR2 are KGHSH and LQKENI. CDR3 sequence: CASSLEGNTEAFF. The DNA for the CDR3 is TGTGCCAGCTCGCTCGAGGGGAACACTGAAGCTTTCTTT.

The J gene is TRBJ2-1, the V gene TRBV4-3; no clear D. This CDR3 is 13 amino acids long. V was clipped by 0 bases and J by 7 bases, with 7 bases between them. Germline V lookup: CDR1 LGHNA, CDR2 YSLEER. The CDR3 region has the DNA TGCGCCAGCAGCCAAGAGTCTCGGAATGAGCAGTTCTTC. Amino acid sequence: CASSQESRNEQFF.

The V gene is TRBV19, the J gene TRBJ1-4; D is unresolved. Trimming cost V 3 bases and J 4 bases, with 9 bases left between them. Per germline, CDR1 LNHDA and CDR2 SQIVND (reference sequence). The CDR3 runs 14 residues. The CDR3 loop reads CASSIRRSNEKLFF. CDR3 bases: TGTGCCAGTAGTATCCGACGGAGTAATGAAAAACTGTTTTTT.

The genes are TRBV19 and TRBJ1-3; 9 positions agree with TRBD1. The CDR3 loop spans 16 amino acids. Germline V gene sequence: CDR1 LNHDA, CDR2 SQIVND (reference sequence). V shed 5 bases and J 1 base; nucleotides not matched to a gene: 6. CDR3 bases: TGTGCCAGTAGTCTACAACAGGGGGCTTCTGGAAACACCATATATTTT. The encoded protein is CASSLQQGASGNTIYF.

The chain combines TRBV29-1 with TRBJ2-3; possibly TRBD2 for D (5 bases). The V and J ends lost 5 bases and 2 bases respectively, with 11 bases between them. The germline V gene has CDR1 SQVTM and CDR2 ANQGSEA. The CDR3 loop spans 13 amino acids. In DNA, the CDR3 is TGCAGCGTTCTTAGCGCATCCACAGATACGCAGTATTTT. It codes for CSVLSASTDTQYF.

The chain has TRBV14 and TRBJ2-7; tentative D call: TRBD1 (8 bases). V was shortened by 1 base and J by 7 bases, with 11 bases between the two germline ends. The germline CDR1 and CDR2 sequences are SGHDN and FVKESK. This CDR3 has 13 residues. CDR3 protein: CASSQVQGGEQYF. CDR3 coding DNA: TGTGCCAGCAGCCAAGTACAGGGGGGGGAGCAGTACTTC.

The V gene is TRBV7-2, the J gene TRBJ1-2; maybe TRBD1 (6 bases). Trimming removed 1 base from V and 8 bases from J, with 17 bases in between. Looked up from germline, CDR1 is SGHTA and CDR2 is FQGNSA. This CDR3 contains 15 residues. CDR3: CASSLGPGGGGGYTF. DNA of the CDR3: TGTGCCAGCAGCTTAGGTCCGGGGGGCGGTGGCGGCTACACCTTC.

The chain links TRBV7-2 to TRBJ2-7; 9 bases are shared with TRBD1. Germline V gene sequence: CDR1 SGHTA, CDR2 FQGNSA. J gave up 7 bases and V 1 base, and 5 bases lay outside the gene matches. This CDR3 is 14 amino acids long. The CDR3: CASSLEQGAGEQYF. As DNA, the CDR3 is TGTGCCAGCAGCTTAGAACAGGGGGCTGGGGAGCAGTACTTC.

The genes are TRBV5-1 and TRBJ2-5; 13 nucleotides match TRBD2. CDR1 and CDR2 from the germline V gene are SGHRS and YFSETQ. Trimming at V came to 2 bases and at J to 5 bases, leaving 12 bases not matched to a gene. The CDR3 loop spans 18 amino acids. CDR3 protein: CASSLSGTSGIMRETQYF. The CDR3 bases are TGCGCCAGCAGCTTAAGCGGGACTAGCGGGATTATGCGCGAGACCCAGTACTTC. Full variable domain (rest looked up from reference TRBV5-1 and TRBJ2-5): KAGVTQTPRYLIKTRGQQVTLSCSPISGHRSVSWYQQTPGQGLQFLFEYFSETQRNKGNFPGRFSGRQFSNSRSEMNVSTLELGDSALYLCASSLSGTSGIMRETQYFGPGTRLLVL.

CDR3 loop: CASSRSGEDHEQYF. The CDR3 DNA reads as TGTGCCAGCAGTAGAAGCGGGGAGGACCACGAGCAGTACTTC. The rearrangement joins TRBV6-5 to TRBJ2-7, with 7 bases lining up with TRBD2. The junction had 9 bases not matched to a gene; V was cut back by 5 bases and J by 5 bases. CDR3 length: 14 amino acids. Germline loops: CDR1 MNHEY, CDR2 SVGAGI.

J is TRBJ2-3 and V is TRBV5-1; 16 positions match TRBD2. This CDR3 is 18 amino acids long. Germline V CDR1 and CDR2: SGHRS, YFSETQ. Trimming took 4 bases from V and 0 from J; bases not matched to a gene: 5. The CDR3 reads CASSAGLAGGASTDTQYF. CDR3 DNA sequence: TGCGCCAGCAGCGCGGGACTAGCGGGAGGGGCTAGCACAGATACGCAGTATTTT.

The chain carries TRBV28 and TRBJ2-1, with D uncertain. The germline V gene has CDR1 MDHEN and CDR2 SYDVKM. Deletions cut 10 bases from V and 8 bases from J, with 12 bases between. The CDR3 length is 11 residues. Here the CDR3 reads CATARRDEQFF. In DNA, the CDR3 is TGTGCCACCGCTAGGCGTGATGAGCAGTTCTTC.

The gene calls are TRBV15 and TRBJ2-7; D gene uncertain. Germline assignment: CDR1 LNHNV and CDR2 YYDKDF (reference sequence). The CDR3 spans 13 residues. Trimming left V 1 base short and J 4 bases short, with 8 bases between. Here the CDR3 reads CATSRGQQYEQYF. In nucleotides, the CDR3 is TGTGCCACCAGCAGAGGACAACAATACGAGCAGTACTTC.

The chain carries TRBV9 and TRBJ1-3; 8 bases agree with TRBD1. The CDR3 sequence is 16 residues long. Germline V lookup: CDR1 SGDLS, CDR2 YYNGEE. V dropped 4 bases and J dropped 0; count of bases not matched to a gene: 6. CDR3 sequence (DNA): TGTGCCAGCAGCCGACCAGGGGGCGCCTCTGGAAACACCATATATTTT. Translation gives CASSRPGGASGNTIYF.

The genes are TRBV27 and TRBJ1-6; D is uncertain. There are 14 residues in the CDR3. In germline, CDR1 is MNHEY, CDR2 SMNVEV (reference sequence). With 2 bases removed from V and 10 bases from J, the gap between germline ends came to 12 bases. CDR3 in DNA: TGTGCCAGCAGTTTACTGGGAGTCGGATCACCCCTCCACTTT. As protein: CASSLLGVGSPLHF.

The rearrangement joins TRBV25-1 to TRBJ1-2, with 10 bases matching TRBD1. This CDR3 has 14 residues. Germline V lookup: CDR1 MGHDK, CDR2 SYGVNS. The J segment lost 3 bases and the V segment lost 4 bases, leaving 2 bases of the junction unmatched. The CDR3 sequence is CASSGGQGYYGYTF. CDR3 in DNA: TGTGCCAGCAGTGGGGGACAGGGGTACTATGGCTACACCTTC.